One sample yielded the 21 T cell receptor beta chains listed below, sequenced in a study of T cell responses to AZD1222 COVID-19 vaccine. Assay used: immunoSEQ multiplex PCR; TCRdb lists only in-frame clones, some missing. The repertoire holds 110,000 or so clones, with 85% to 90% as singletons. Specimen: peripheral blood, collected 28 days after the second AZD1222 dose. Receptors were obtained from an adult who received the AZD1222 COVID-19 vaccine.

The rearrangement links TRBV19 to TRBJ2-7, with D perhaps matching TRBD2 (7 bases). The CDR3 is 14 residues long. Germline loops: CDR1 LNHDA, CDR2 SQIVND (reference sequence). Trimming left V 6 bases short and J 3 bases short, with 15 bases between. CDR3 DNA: TGTGCCAGTAGGGGGGGGGCCCCCTACTACGAGCAGTACTTC. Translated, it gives CASRGGAPYYEQYF.

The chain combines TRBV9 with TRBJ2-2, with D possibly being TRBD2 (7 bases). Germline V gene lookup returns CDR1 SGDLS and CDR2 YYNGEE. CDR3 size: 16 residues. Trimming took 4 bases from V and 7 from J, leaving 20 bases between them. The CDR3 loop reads CASSPRGRGEGGELFF. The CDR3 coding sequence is TGTGCCAGCAGCCCCCGAGGAAGGGGGGAGGGCGGGGAGCTGTTTTTT. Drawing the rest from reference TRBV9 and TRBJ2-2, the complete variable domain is DSGVTQTPKHLITATGQRVTLRCSPRSGDLSVYWYQQSLDQGLQFLIQYYNGEERAKGNILERFSAQQFPDLHSELNLSSLELGDSALYFCASSPRGRGEGGELFFGEGSRLTVL.

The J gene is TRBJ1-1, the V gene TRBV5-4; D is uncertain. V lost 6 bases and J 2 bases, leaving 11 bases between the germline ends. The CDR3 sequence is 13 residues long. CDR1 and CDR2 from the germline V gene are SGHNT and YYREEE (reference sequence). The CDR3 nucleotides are TGTGCCAGCACCTCCTCGGGAAACACTGAAGCTTTCTTT. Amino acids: CASTSSGNTEAFF.

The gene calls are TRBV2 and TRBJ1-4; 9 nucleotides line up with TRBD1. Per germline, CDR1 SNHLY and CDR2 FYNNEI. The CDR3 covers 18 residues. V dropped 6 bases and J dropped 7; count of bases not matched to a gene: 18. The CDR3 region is CASRWPGQGDLLFEKLFF. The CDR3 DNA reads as TGTGCCAGCAGGTGGCCGGGACAGGGCGACCTTCTATTTGAAAAACTGTTTTTT.

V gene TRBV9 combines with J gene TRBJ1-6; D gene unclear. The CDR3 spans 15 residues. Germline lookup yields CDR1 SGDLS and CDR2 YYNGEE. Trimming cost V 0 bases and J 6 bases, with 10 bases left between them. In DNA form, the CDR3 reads TGTGCCAGCAGCGTAGAGGGCAGAGGTAATTCACCCCTCCACTTT. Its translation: CASSVEGRGNSPLHF.

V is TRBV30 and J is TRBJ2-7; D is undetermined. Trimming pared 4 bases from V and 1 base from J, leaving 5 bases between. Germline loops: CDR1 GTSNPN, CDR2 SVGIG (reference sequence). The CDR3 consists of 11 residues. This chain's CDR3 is CAWKLSYEQYF. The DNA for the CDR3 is TGTGCCTGGAAACTTTCCTACGAGCAGTACTTC.

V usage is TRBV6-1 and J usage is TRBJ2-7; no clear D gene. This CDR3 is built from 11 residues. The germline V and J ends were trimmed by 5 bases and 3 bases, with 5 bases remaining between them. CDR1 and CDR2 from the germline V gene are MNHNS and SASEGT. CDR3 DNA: TGTGCCAGCAGTACCGGCTACGAGCAGTACTTC. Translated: CASSTGYEQYF.

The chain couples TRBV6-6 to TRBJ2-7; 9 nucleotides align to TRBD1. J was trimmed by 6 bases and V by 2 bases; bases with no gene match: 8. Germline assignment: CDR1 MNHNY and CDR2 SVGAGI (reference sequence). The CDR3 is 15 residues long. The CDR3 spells CASSYGRDREAEQYF. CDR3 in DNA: TGTGCCAGCAGTTACGGCCGGGACAGGGAGGCCGAGCAGTACTTC.

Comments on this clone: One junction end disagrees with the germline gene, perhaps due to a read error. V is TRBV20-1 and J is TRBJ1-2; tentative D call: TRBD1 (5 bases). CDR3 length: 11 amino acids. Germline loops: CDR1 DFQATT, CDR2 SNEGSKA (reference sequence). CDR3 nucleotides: TGCAGTGCTACCTCGGGGGGGGACCGTCTCTTC. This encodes CSATSGGDRLF.

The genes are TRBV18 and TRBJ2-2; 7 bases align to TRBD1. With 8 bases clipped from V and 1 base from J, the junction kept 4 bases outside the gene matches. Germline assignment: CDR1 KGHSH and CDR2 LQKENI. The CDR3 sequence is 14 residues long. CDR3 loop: CASRRTGNTGELFF. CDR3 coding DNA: TGTGCCAGCCGGCGGACAGGGAACACCGGGGAGCTGTTTTTT.

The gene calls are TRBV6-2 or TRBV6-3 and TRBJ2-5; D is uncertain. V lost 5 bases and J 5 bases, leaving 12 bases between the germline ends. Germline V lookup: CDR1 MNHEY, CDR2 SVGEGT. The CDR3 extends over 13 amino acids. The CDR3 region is CASSPRPRETQYF. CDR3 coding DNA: TGTGCCAGCAGTCCCCGCCCAAGGGAGACCCAGTACTTC.

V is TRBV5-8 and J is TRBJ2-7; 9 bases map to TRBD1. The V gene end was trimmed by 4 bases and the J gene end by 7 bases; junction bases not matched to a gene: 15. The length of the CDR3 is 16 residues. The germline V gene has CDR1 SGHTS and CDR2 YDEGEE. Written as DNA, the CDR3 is TGTGCCAGCAGCGCCTGGGTGGGACAGGGAGGAAGGGAGCAGTACTTC. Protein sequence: CASSAWVGQGGREQYF. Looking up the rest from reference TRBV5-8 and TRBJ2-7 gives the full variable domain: EAGVTQSPTHLIKTRGQQATLRCSPISGHTSVYWYQQALGLGLQFLLWYDEGEERNRGNFPPRFSGRQFPNYSSELNVNALELEDSALYLCASSAWVGQGGREQYFGPGTRLTVT.

The CDR3, as DNA: TGTGCCAGCAGCGCGTCGGACAGGATCTCTGGAAACACCATATATTTT. Its translation is CASSASDRISGNTIYF. The V gene is TRBV7-8, the J gene TRBJ1-3; 7 nucleotides line up with TRBD1. The CDR3 sequence is 16 residues long. The germline CDR1 and CDR2 sequences are SGHVS and FQNEAQ. With 5 bases clipped from V and 0 bases from J, the junction kept 7 bases outside the gene matches.

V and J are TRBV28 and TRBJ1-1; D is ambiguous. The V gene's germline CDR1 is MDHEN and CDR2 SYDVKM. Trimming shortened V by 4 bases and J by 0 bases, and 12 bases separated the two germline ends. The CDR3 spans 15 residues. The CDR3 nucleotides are TGTGCCAGCAGTTGGTTGATTGGGGTGAACACTGAAGCTTTCTTT. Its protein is CASSWLIGVNTEAFF.

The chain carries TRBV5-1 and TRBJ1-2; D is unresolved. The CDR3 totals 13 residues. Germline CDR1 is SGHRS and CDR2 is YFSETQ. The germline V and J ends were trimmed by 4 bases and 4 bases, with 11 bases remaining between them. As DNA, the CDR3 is TGCGCCAGCAGCCTGGATCGTGGCTATGGCTACACCTTC. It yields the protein CASSLDRGYGYTF.

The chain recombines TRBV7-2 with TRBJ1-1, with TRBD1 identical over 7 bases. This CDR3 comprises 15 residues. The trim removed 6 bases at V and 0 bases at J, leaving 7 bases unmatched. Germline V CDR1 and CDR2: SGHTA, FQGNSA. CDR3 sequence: CASRHLGQLNTEAFF. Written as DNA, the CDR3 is TGTGCCAGCAGGCACCTGGGACAGCTGAACACTGAAGCTTTCTTT. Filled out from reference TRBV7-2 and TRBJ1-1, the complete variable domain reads GAGVSQSPSNKVTEKGKDVELRCDPISGHTALYWYRQSLGQGLEFLIYFQGNSAPDKSGLPSDRFSAERTGGSVSTLTIQRTQQEDSAVYLCASRHLGQLNTEAFFGQGTRLTVV.

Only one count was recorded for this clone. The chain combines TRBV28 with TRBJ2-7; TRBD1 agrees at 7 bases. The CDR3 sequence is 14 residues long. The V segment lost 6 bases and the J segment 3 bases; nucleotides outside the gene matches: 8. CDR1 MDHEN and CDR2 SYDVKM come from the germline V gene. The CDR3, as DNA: TGTGCCAGCAGGAGGGGACAGAATTTCTACGAGCAGTACTTC. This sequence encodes CASRRGQNFYEQYF.

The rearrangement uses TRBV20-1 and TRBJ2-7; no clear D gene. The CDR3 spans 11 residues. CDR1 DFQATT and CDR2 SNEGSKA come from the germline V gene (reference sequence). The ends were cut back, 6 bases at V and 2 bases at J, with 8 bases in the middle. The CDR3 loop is CSAEGPYEQYF. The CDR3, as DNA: TGCAGTGCAGAAGGTCCCTACGAGCAGTACTTC.

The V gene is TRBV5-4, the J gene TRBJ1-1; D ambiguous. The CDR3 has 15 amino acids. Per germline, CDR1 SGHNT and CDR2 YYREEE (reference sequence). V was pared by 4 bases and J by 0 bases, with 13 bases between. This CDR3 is CASSPGLGLNTEAFF. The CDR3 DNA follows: TGTGCCAGCAGCCCGGGTCTGGGATTGAACACTGAAGCTTTCTTT. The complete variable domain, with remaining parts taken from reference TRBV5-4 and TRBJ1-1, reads ETGVTQSPTHLIKTRGQQVTLRCSSQSGHNTVSWYQQALGQGPQFIFQYYREEENGRGNFPPRFSGLQFPNYSSELNVNALELDDSALYLCASSPGLGLNTEAFFGQGTRLTVV.

In DNA, the CDR3 is TGTGCCAGCAGCACTCCACCGGGGAAAATTGGGGGGAGGGAGCAGTTCTTC. Its protein is CASSTPPGKIGGREQFF. The rearrangement links TRBV21-1 to TRBJ2-1; the table's D gene call, TRBD2, was not cross checked with the DNA. TRBV21-1 is deemed a pseudogene. This CDR3 is built from 17 residues.

This CDR3 is CATTAGSGNTIYF. CDR3 DNA sequence: TGTGCCACTACAGCGGGCTCTGGAAACACCATATATTTT. The gene calls are TRBV24-1 and TRBJ1-3; D gene uncertain. This CDR3 contains 13 residues. Germline CDR1 KGHDR, CDR2 SFDVKD. Deletions cut 10 bases from V and 0 bases from J, with 9 bases between.